One and the same sample provided the 25 T cell receptor beta chains below, sequenced in a study of shared clonotypes between healthy human individuals. Profiling relied on immunoSEQ multiplex PCR, and the TCRdb table lists in-frame clones only, not all of them. The profile shows 2 million to 3 million clones, roughly 93% of them singletons. The sample comprised naive CD4+ T cells from PBMCs. Subset given: CD45RA+ positively selected. The receptors shown here come from a man younger than 30 in good health. Some clones in this sample may be carry-over from other donors' samples.

This clone was detected only once. V usage is TRBV27 and J usage is TRBJ2-7; D not resolved. Germline V lookup: CDR1 MNHEY, CDR2 SMNVEV (reference sequence). This CDR3 is built from 13 residues. Trimming stripped 2 bases from V and 6 bases from J, with 11 bases between. This CDR3 is CASSLRDGPEQYF. As DNA, the CDR3 is TGTGCCAGCAGTTTAAGAGATGGGCCCGAGCAGTACTTC.

As for this clone: Distinct nucleotide sequences in the sample also encode this CDR3. This chain links TRBV5-1 with TRBJ1-1, with D possibly being TRBD1 (5 bases). Trimming removed 3 bases at V and 1 base at J, with 10 bases between. Germline V lookup: CDR1 SGHRS, CDR2 YFSETQ. The CDR3 covers 14 residues. The CDR3 bases are TGCGCCAGCAGCTCGGGAGGGACGAACACTGAAGCTTTCTTT. This translates into CASSSGGTNTEAFF.

The DNA of the CDR3 is TGCGCCAGCAGCCGACACCGGGACTCGCTAACCAATGAGCAGTTCTTC. Translation gives CASSRHRDSLTNEQFF. This chain links TRBV4-3 with TRBJ2-1; a weak D match, TRBD2 (6 bases). Germline V lookup: CDR1 LGHNA, CDR2 YSLEER. The V end lost 4 bases, the J end lost 6 bases, and 19 bases lay between the germline ends. The CDR3 sequence is 16 residues long.

The chain carries TRBV10-1 and TRBJ2-7; 9 bases map to TRBD1. Germline CDR1 and CDR2: WNHNN and SYGVQD (reference sequence). The CDR3 contains 13 residues. Germline trimming cut 8 bases from V and 3 bases from J; bases unmatched to any gene: 5. The CDR3 DNA reads as TGCGCCAGCGGACCGGGACAGGGCTACGAGCAGTACTTC. This translates into CASGPGQGYEQYF.

In nucleotides, the CDR3 is TGTGCCAGCGCAACACCAAACACTGAAGCTTTCTTT. This codes for CASATPNTEAFF. The rearrangement joins TRBV4-2 to TRBJ1-1, with D unresolved. Germline V gene lookup returns CDR1 LGHNA and CDR2 YNFKEQ. Trimming took off 8 bases at V and 2 bases at J, with 9 bases between the two ends. CDR3 length equals 12 residues.

The chain joins TRBV27 to TRBJ2-3; D perhaps matches TRBD2 (5 bases). V lost 2 bases and J 6 bases, leaving 15 bases between the germline ends. This CDR3 has 15 residues. Germline V lookup: CDR1 MNHEY, CDR2 SMNVEV (reference sequence). In DNA, the CDR3 is TGTGCCAGCAGTTTAGGGCGGAGGAGAGTGGATACGCAGTATTTT. Amino acid sequence: CASSLGRRRVDTQYF.

This clone was seen only once. V gene TRBV7-2 combines with J gene TRBJ2-1; D may be TRBD1 or TRBD2 (6 bases each). This CDR3 is built from 14 residues. Between the trimmed V and J ends, which lost 3 bases and 9 bases, there was a span of 15 bases. In germline, CDR1 is SGHTA, CDR2 FQGNSA. CDR3 coding DNA: TGTGCCAGCAGCTTCAGGGGAGGAGCGAGTGAGCAGTTCTTC. This translates into CASSFRGGASEQFF.

The chain employs TRBV28 and TRBJ1-2, with 9 bases matching TRBD1. V lost 7 bases to trimming and J lost 3 bases; unmatched junction nucleotides: 12. The CDR3 covers 16 residues. Germline CDR1 MDHEN, CDR2 SYDVKM. CDR3 in DNA: TGTGCCAGCAATCCCCGTCGACAGGGGGGGGACTATGGCTACACCTTC. Translation: CASNPRRQGGDYGYTF.

The genes are TRBV30 and TRBJ1-4; D is uncertain. Germline CDR1 is GTSNPN and CDR2 is SVGIG (reference sequence). The length of the CDR3 is 14 residues. Trimming shortened V by 4 bases and J by 3 bases, and 12 bases separated the two germline ends. As DNA, the CDR3 is TGTGCCTGGAAGGGCAGGCCAGCTAATGAAAAACTGTTTTTT. It encodes CAWKGRPANEKLFF.

The chain carries TRBV2 and TRBJ2-1; D may be TRBD2 (6 bases). CDR3 size: 13 residues. The germline V gene has CDR1 SNHLY and CDR2 FYNNEI. Trimming shortened V by 0 bases and J by 9 bases, and 9 bases separated the two germline ends. In DNA, the CDR3 is TGTGCCAGCAGTGAAGCTGGCGGGACTGAGCAGTTCTTC. Translation gives CASSEAGGTEQFF.

The chain combines TRBV28 with TRBJ1-4; tentative D call: TRBD1 (6 bases). Per germline, CDR1 MDHEN and CDR2 SYDVKM. CDR3 length equals 15 residues. V was cut by 1 base and J by 8 bases, with 14 bases left in between. This CDR3 is CASSLSGARGEKLFF. The CDR3 DNA follows: TGTGCCAGCAGTTTATCTGGGGCGAGGGGGGAAAAACTGTTTTTT.

This rearrangement joins TRBV5-1 to TRBJ2-7; D gene uncertain. CDR3 length equals 13 residues. V was cut by 0 bases and J by 2 bases, with 6 bases left in between. Germline CDR1 reads SGHRS; CDR2 reads YFSETQ. CDR3 nucleotide sequence: TGCGCCAGCAGCTTGGAGAGGACCTACGAGCAGTACTTC. Translating gives CASSLERTYEQYF.

The CDR3 DNA reads as TGTGCCAGCAGTGAGGAGCGGTACGGCTACACCTTC. Translated, it gives CASSEERYGYTF. The chain joins TRBV2 to TRBJ1-2, with D unresolved. In germline, CDR1 is SNHLY, CDR2 FYNNEI. The CDR3 has 12 residues. V lost 3 bases and J 8 bases, leaving 10 bases between the germline ends. The full variable domain, in which reference TRBV2 and TRBJ1-2 provide the parts outside the CDR3, is EPEVTQTPSHQVTQMGQEVILRCVPISNHLYFYWYRQILGQKVEFLVSFYNNEISEKSEIFDDQFSVERPDGSNFTLKIRSTKLEDSAMYFCASSEERYGYTFGSGTRLTVV.

In the case of this clone: Other DNA sequences in this sample translate to the same CDR3. The chain carries TRBV7-9 and TRBJ2-1; D is perhaps TRBD2 (6 bases). Germline CDR1 is SEHNR and CDR2 is FQNEAQ (reference sequence). The V gene lost 1 base and the J gene lost 0 bases, with 10 bases spanning the gap. CDR3 length: 16 residues. The CDR3 sequence is CASSLGAGSSYNEQFF. CDR3 sequence (DNA): TGTGCCAGCAGCTTAGGGGCCGGGAGCTCCTACAATGAGCAGTTCTTC.

This rearrangement joins TRBV18 to TRBJ2-2; tentative D call: TRBD2 (5 bases). Germline lookup yields CDR1 KGHSH and CDR2 LQKENI. CDR3 length: 16 amino acids. V was clipped by 3 bases and J by 6 bases, with 17 bases between them. CDR3 sequence: CASSPRERTRSGELFF. CDR3 bases: TGTGCCAGCTCACCCCGAGAGCGGACCCGATCCGGGGAGCTGTTTTTT.

A few counts support this clone. The genes are TRBV30 and TRBJ1-1; the D gene is possibly TRBD1 (5 bases). There are 11 residues in the CDR3. V shed 6 bases and J shed 3 bases, with 8 bases lying between them. CDR1 and CDR2 from the germline V gene are GTSNPN and SVGIG (reference sequence). The CDR3 DNA sequence: TGTGCCTGCCAAGGGGACACTGAAGCTTTCTTT. It is translated as CACQGDTEAFF.

V gene TRBV5-5 combines with J gene TRBJ2-5; 7 bases fit TRBD1. CDR3 size: 16 residues. V was clipped by 2 bases and J by 1 base; unmatched bases: 8. Germline-derived CDR1 and CDR2 are SGHKS and YYEKEE (reference sequence). In DNA, the CDR3 is TGTGCCAGCAGCTTCGGGACAGTTCGTACCCAAGAGACCCAGTACTTC. Translation gives CASSFGTVRTQETQYF.

A single count supports this clone. This rearrangement joins TRBV18 to TRBJ1-1; D possibly corresponds to TRBD1 (5 bases). Germline CDR1 is KGHSH and CDR2 is LQKENI. Trimming removed 3 bases from V and 5 bases from J, with 13 bases in between. The CDR3 is 14 amino acids. Here the CDR3 reads CASSPSGRGTEAFF. As DNA, the CDR3 is TGTGCCAGCTCACCGTCTGGGAGGGGAACTGAAGCTTTCTTT.

The genes are TRBV6-5 and TRBJ2-2, with D hard to call. With 2 bases removed from V and 6 bases from J, the gap between germline ends came to 13 bases. CDR1 is MNHEY and CDR2 is SVGAGI in the germline V gene. CDR3 length: 15 residues. Here the CDR3 DNA reads TGTGCCAGCAGTTACGGCCTAAAGAGCCCCGGGGAGCTGTTTTTT. Translating it yields CASSYGLKSPGELFF.

The J gene is TRBJ2-3, the V gene TRBV5-4; D is unresolved. V shed 4 bases and J shed 2 bases, with 8 bases lying between them. Germline loops: CDR1 SGHNT, CDR2 YYREEE (reference sequence). CDR3 length: 13 residues. This chain's CDR3 is CASSPYHTDTQYF. In DNA form, the CDR3 reads TGTGCCAGCAGCCCCTATCACACAGATACGCAGTATTTT.

The chain joins TRBV7-2 to TRBJ2-7; D unclear. The CDR3 is 14 residues long. The V end lost 1 base, the J end lost 4 bases, and 11 bases lay between the germline ends. CDR1 is SGHTA and CDR2 is FQGNSA in the germline V gene. This chain's CDR3 is CASSLGSAVYEQYF. Written as DNA, the CDR3 is TGTGCCAGCAGCTTAGGTTCTGCCGTATACGAGCAGTACTTC.

V and J are TRBV28 and TRBJ2-7; no definite D call. Trimming took 4 bases from V and 0 from J, leaving 10 bases between them. The CDR3 is 14 amino acids. Germline CDR1 reads MDHEN; CDR2 reads SYDVKM. The CDR3 protein is CASSSGDISYEQYF. The CDR3 DNA reads TGTGCCAGCAGTTCCGGCGACATCTCCTACGAGCAGTACTTC.

In nucleotides, the CDR3 is TGTGCCAGCCGGGGGGGTGGATCCTACAATGAGCAGTTCTTC. Translation gives CASRGGGSYNEQFF. The chain is built from TRBV18 and TRBJ2-1; 8 bases fit TRBD2. Germline values: CDR1 KGHSH, CDR2 LQKENI. With 8 bases clipped from V and 1 base from J, the junction kept 4 bases outside the gene matches. This CDR3 contains 14 residues.

J is TRBJ1-1 and V is TRBV9; a possible D gene is TRBD1 (5 bases). The V gene lost 6 bases and the J gene lost 2 bases, with 11 bases spanning the gap. The CDR3 is made up of 13 amino acids. Germline CDR1 and CDR2: SGDLS and YYNGEE. This CDR3 is CASNRGGNTEAFF. CDR3 coding DNA: TGTGCCAGCAATAGGGGCGGCAACACTGAAGCTTTCTTT.

J is TRBJ1-2 and V is TRBV4-2; the D is unclear. CDR3 length: 16 residues. The V gene lost 3 bases and the J gene lost 1 base, with 15 bases spanning the gap. Germline V gives CDR1 LGHNA, CDR2 YNFKEQ. For the CDR3, the DNA is TGTGCCAGCAGCCAGAGAGCCGGGTCCCTTAACTATGGCTACACCTTC. This codes for CASSQRAGSLNYGYTF.